These 21 T cell receptor beta chains came from one sample sequenced in a study of early T cells in non-severe SARS-CoV-2 infection. TCRdb redid the calling of the 5' RACE reads with MiXCR, one entry per CDR3 protein. The data show 86,000 or so distinct CDR3 sequences, roughly 6% seen once. Source material: whole blood. These receptors originate from an adult who was a healthcare worker with PCR-confirmed SARS-CoV-2 infection or an uninfected control (not recorded which).

This chain connects TRBV14 to TRBJ2-3; TRBD2 matches 8 bases. V shed 0 bases, J shed 2 bases, and the junction held 7 bases outside the gene matches. The length of the CDR3 is 17 residues. Per germline, CDR1 SGHDN and CDR2 FVKESK. CDR3 protein: CASSQDMFSGATDTQYF. DNA for the CDR3: TGTGCCAGCAGCCAAGATATGTTTAGCGGGGCCACAGATACGCAGTATTTT. Based on the CDR3 plus reference TRBV14 and TRBJ2-3, the full variable domain is EAGVTQFPSHSVIEKGQTVTLRCDPISGHDNLYWYRRVMGKEIKFLLHFVKESKQDESGMPNNRFLAERTGGTYSTLKVQPAELEDSGVYFCASSQDMFSGATDTQYFGPGTRLTVL.

The chain joins TRBV9 to TRBJ1-6; tentative D call: TRBD1 (5 bases). The CDR3 is 14 residues long. Germline V gene data show CDR1 as SGDLS and CDR2 as YYNGEE. Deletions cut 2 bases from V and 7 bases from J, with 10 bases between. CDR3: CASSVGGENSPLHF. CDR3 coding DNA: TGTGCCAGCAGCGTCGGGGGGGAAAATTCACCCCTCCACTTT.

The table lists this clonotype with a few counts. The rearrangement links TRBV12-3 or TRBV12-4 to TRBJ1-3; D is unclear. This CDR3 region has 14 residues. Deletions cut 6 bases from V and 0 bases from J, with 9 bases between. Here the CDR3 reads CASRLGFSGNTIYF. DNA for the CDR3: TGTGCCAGCAGACTCGGCTTCTCTGGAAACACCATATATTTT.

This clonotype was seen repeatedly, ten times or more. This chain joins TRBV29-1 and TRBJ2-5; no firm D call. Looked up from germline, CDR1 is SQVTM and CDR2 is ANQGSEA. V was pared by 4 bases and J by 1 base, with 13 bases between. CDR3 length equals 14 residues. CDR3: CSVVGDGSQETQYF. In nucleotides, the CDR3 is TGCAGCGTTGTTGGCGATGGGTCCCAAGAGACCCAGTACTTC.

The CDR3 DNA is TGTGCCAGCATTCTGGGTGCGAACACCGGGGAGCTGTTTTTT. Translated: CASILGANTGELFF. V is TRBV28 and J is TRBJ2-2; D gene ambiguous. V was shortened by 7 bases and J by 0 bases, with 9 bases between the two germline ends. Germline lookup yields CDR1 MDHEN and CDR2 SYDVKM. The CDR3 is made up of 14 amino acids.

This clonotype was recorded a few times. The chain joins TRBV6-5 to TRBJ2-1, with D perhaps given as TRBD1 or TRBD2 (5 bases each). Trimming shortened V by 6 bases and J by 0 bases, and 9 bases separated the two germline ends. CDR1 and CDR2 (germline): MNHEY, SVGAGI. This CDR3 contains 14 residues. CDR3 sequence reads: CASRGDHSYNEQFF. The CDR3 DNA reads TGTGCCAGCAGAGGGGACCACTCCTACAATGAGCAGTTCTTC.

This clonotype was recorded a few times. The V and J genes are TRBV20-1 and TRBJ1-2; the D is unclear. CDR1 DFQATT and CDR2 SNEGSKA come from the germline V gene (reference sequence). This CDR3 is built from 14 residues. Trimming left V 0 bases short and J 2 bases short, with 10 bases between. The CDR3 loop reads CSARDGQHNYGYTF. The CDR3 nucleotides are TGCAGTGCTAGAGATGGGCAGCACAACTATGGCTACACCTTC.

The V gene is TRBV6-2 or TRBV6-3, the J gene TRBJ2-1; D gene ambiguous. This CDR3 is 13 amino acids long. The germline V and J ends were trimmed by 6 bases and 7 bases, with 13 bases remaining between them. Germline CDR1 reads MNHEY; CDR2 reads SVGEGT. The CDR3 region is CASSSSGSNEQFF. CDR3 bases: TGTGCCAGCAGCTCATCGGGTTCGAATGAGCAGTTCTTC.

There are a few counts of this clonotype. Here the CDR3 DNA reads TGTGCCAGCAGCTTAGCGCAGGGCGGCTATGGCTACACCTTC. Amino acid sequence: CASSLAQGGYGYTF. The chain employs TRBV7-9 and TRBJ1-2, with D maybe TRBD1 (5 bases). Looked up from germline, CDR1 is SEHNR and CDR2 is FQNEAQ (reference sequence). With 0 bases removed from V and 4 bases from J, the gap between germline ends came to 9 bases. The CDR3 contains 14 residues.

This clonotype was counted ten times or more. The V gene is TRBV7-2, the J gene TRBJ1-1, with 9 bases that match TRBD1. CDR1 is SGHTA and CDR2 is FQGNSA in the germline V gene. This CDR3 contains 14 residues. V dropped 6 bases and J dropped 1; count of bases not matched to a gene: 3. In DNA form, the CDR3 reads TGTGCCAGCAGGAGGGGACAGGGGAACACTGAAGCTTTCTTT. Its protein product is CASRRGQGNTEAFF.

In its sample, this clonotype was seen many times. This rearrangement joins TRBV7-2 to TRBJ2-3, with 16 nucleotides matching TRBD2. The germline V gene encodes CDR1 SGHTA and CDR2 FQGNSA. CDR3 size: 18 residues. Losses at the gene ends were 5 bases for V and 4 bases for J; bases not matched to a gene: 9. CDR3 coding DNA: TGTGCCAGCAGCGTGGGGACTAGCGGGAGGGCCAGAGCAGATACGCAGTATTTT. Protein sequence: CASSVGTSGRARADTQYF.

This clonotype was found many times. The chain couples TRBV6-5 to TRBJ2-1, with TRBD1 matching 9 bases. This CDR3 has 15 amino acids. The junction had 7 bases not matched to a gene; V was cut back by 7 bases and J by 3 bases. Germline lookup yields CDR1 MNHEY and CDR2 SVGAGI. The CDR3 sequence is CASTQAGQGYNEQFF. The CDR3, as DNA: TGTGCCAGCACCCAGGCGGGACAGGGCTACAATGAGCAGTTCTTC.

This clonotype was found many times. The CDR3 here is CASSDQGATYNEQFF. CDR3 in DNA: TGTGCCAGCAGCGATCAGGGGGCGACCTACAATGAGCAGTTCTTC. The V call is TRBV9, the J call TRBJ2-1; 8 bases map to TRBD1. CDR1 SGDLS and CDR2 YYNGEE come from the germline V gene. CDR3 size: 15 residues. V lost 3 bases, J lost 2 bases, and 4 bases stayed unmatched.

This clonotype was counted at least ten times. J is TRBJ1-6 and V is TRBV5-1, with TRBD1 as a possible D gene (6 bases). This CDR3 is 14 amino acids long. Germline assignment: CDR1 SGHRS and CDR2 YFSETQ. The ends were cut back, 5 bases at V and 6 bases at J, with 12 bases in the middle. The DNA for the CDR3 is TGCGCCAGCAGTCGTGGACAGACTAATTCACCCCTCCACTTT. It yields the protein CASSRGQTNSPLHF.

The gene calls are TRBV7-9 and TRBJ2-5, with D perhaps matching TRBD1 (5 bases). The ends were cut back, 2 bases at V and 4 bases at J, with 14 bases in the middle. The length of the CDR3 is 15 residues. Germline-derived CDR1 and CDR2 are SEHNR and FQNEAQ (reference sequence). The CDR3, as DNA: TGTGCCAGCAGCTTAAGTCTGTACAGGCTAGAGACCCAGTACTTC. Its protein product is CASSLSLYRLETQYF.

This clonotype has just a few counts. This rearrangement joins TRBV6-1 to TRBJ2-7; D perhaps matches TRBD1 (6 bases). Trimming took off 0 bases at V and 4 bases at J, with 13 bases between the two ends. This CDR3 comprises 15 residues. In germline, CDR1 is MNHNS, CDR2 SASEGT. This chain's CDR3 is CASSEASQGSYEQYF. The CDR3 DNA reads as TGTGCCAGCAGTGAAGCGTCCCAGGGGAGTTACGAGCAGTACTTC.

In its sample, this clonotype was seen many times. V usage is TRBV5-1 and J usage is TRBJ1-1, with D perhaps matching TRBD1 (5 bases). V was pared by 0 bases and J by 5 bases, with 17 bases between. CDR3 length: 16 amino acids. Germline CDR1 is SGHRS and CDR2 is YFSETQ. The chain's CDR3 is CASSLAFLDGGTEAFF. The CDR3 coding sequence is TGCGCCAGCAGCTTGGCCTTTTTAGACGGGGGGACTGAAGCTTTCTTT.

This clonotype has only a few counts. The chain has TRBV5-4 and TRBJ2-1, with TRBD2 matching over 10 bases. V lost 0 bases and J lost 10; bases outside the gene matches: 10. This CDR3 comprises 16 residues. Per germline, CDR1 SGHNT and CDR2 YYREEE (reference sequence). The CDR3: CASSLEREGGLGEQFF. The DNA for the CDR3 is TGTGCCAGCAGCTTGGAGCGGGAGGGGGGTTTAGGAGAGCAGTTCTTC.

This clonotype was seen many times. The rearrangement links TRBV20-1 to TRBJ2-7, with unresolved D. V lost 5 bases to trimming and J lost 4 bases, with 9 bases between them. In germline, CDR1 is DFQATT, CDR2 SNEGSKA (reference sequence). This CDR3 has 11 amino acids. The CDR3 reads CSAPDGYEQYF. DNA of the CDR3: TGCAGTGCTCCCGACGGGTACGAGCAGTACTTC.

The chain carries TRBV6-2 or TRBV6-3 and TRBJ2-7; 10 nucleotides align to TRBD2. The germline CDR1 and CDR2 sequences are MNHEY and SVGEGT. The CDR3 runs to 15 residues. The J segment lost 0 bases and the V segment lost 6 bases, leaving 5 bases of the junction unmatched. CDR3 sequence (DNA): TGTGCCAGCAGAGACTCTAGCGGGAGCTCCTACGAGCAGTACTTC. It encodes CASRDSSGSSYEQYF.

This clonotype came up many times. This rearrangement joins TRBV5-5 to TRBJ2-3; D is possibly TRBD1 (7 bases). With 3 bases removed from V and 4 bases from J, the gap between germline ends came to 15 bases. This CDR3 is 15 amino acids long. Germline-derived CDR1 and CDR2 are SGHKS and YYEKEE (reference sequence). CDR3 loop: CASSSSRGVADTQYF. As DNA, the CDR3 is TGTGCCAGCAGCTCTTCCAGGGGGGTAGCAGATACGCAGTATTTT. Complete variable domain (other parts from reference TRBV5-5 and TRBJ2-3): DAGVTQSPTHLIKTRGQQVTLRCSPISGHKSVSWYQQVLGQGPQFIFQYYEKEERGRGNFPDRFSARQFPNYSSELNVNALLLGDSALYLCASSSSRGVADTQYFGPGTRLTVL.